These 21 T cell receptor beta chains originate from one sample sequenced in a study of CD8+ T cells in alopecia areata. RNA was extracted and reverse transcribed into cDNA as the sequencing template. Libraries were prepared by immunoSEQ multiplex PCR; TCRdb keeps only in-frame clonotypes and omits some of them. The sample has under 200,000 clones, roughly 65% seen once. The treatment was: oral pan-JAK inhibitor, 5-10 mg twice daily. The starting material was CD4+ T cells sorted from blood, obtained at week 4, from a patient treated with tofacitinib. These TCRs come from a human donor with alopecia areata.

V and J are TRBV29-1 and TRBJ1-1; tentative D call: TRBD1 (6 bases). The CDR3 runs to 14 residues. V lost 7 bases, J lost 5 bases, and 20 bases lay in between. In germline, CDR1 is SQVTM, CDR2 ANQGSEA. DNA for the CDR3: TGCAGCGCAAACTACAGGGTGGGGGGAACTGAAGCTTTCTTT. Translation gives CSANYRVGGTEAFF.

The count of this clone is one. V and J are TRBV20-1 and TRBJ2-5; D unresolved. Germline CDR1 DFQATT, CDR2 SNEGSKA (reference sequence). Trimming removed 3 bases at V and 2 bases at J, with 4 bases between. This CDR3 contains 11 residues. CDR3 sequence: CSASQQETQYF. For the CDR3, the DNA is TGCAGTGCTAGCCAGCAAGAGACCCAGTACTTC.

The chain is built from TRBV6-1 and TRBJ1-5, with 7 bases identical to TRBD1. V shed 3 bases and J 0 bases; nucleotides not matched to a gene: 8. The CDR3 runs to 17 residues. In germline, CDR1 is MNHNS, CDR2 SASEGT. The CDR3: CASSDYRGTYSNQPQHF. In nucleotides, the CDR3 is TGTGCCAGCAGTGATTACAGGGGTACCTATAGCAATCAGCCCCAGCATTTT.

The chain employs TRBV30 and TRBJ2-3, with a possible D match to TRBD2 (6 bases). The germline V gene encodes CDR1 GTSNPN and CDR2 SVGIG (reference sequence). The CDR3 runs 12 residues. With 8 bases removed from V and 3 bases from J, the gap between germline ends came to 12 bases. CDR3 sequence: CARGTGTDTQYF. The CDR3 coding sequence is TGTGCCCGAGGGACTGGGACAGATACGCAGTATTTT.

Concerning this clone: The sample carries other DNA sequences with the same CDR3. In DNA form, the CDR3 reads TGCAGCTCACGTGGAGGAGAGACCCAGTACTTC. It codes for CSSRGGETQYF. The genes are TRBV29-1 and TRBJ2-5; D might be TRBD2 (5 bases). The CDR3 totals 11 residues. CDR1 is SQVTM, CDR2 ANQGSEA, per germline. V shed 8 bases and J shed 4 bases, with 11 bases lying between them.

The chain carries TRBV7-2 and TRBJ2-5; D might be TRBD1 (6 bases). This CDR3 is 14 amino acids long. The germline gives CDR1 SGHTA, CDR2 FQGNSA. The V gene lost 5 bases and the J gene lost 3 bases, with 13 bases spanning the gap. The CDR3 reads CASSEQGRKETQYF. Here the CDR3 DNA reads TGTGCCAGCAGCGAACAGGGACGGAAAGAGACCCAGTACTTC.

The chain links TRBV20-1 to TRBJ2-7; D may be TRBD1 (5 bases). The V and J ends lost 5 bases and 5 bases respectively, with 10 bases between them. There are 11 residues in the CDR3. CDR1 and CDR2 (germline): DFQATT, SNEGSKA (reference sequence). CDR3 DNA sequence: TGCAGTGCTGCAGGGCCCAACGAGCAGTACTTC. Translation gives CSAAGPNEQYF.

This clone was seen a handful of times. The chain joins TRBV5-8 to TRBJ2-3; D unresolved. Germline assignment: CDR1 SGHTS and CDR2 YDEGEE. The CDR3 runs 12 residues. Trimming stripped 4 bases from V and 7 bases from J, with 10 bases between. CDR3 residues: CASSPSANTQYF. The CDR3 DNA reads as TGTGCCAGCAGCCCCTCAGCGAATACGCAGTATTTT.

This sequence joins TRBV11-2 and TRBJ2-2; D may be TRBD2 (6 bases). The CDR3 spans 14 residues. Trimming took 3 bases from V and 4 from J, leaving 9 bases between them. Germline V gene lookup returns CDR1 SGHAT and CDR2 FQNNGV. In nucleotides, the CDR3 is TGTGCCAGCAGCTTTCGGGGAGGCACCGGGGAGCTGTTTTTT. It is translated as CASSFRGGTGELFF.

The V gene is TRBV6-5, the J gene TRBJ2-5; 7 nucleotides line up with TRBD1. The CDR3 is 15 residues long. After removal of 5 bases from V and 6 bases from J, the junction contained 12 bases not matched to a gene. Germline CDR1 MNHEY, CDR2 SVGAGI. Here the CDR3 DNA reads TGTGCCAGCAGTGTGGAGACAGGGCTTGTGAAGACCCAGTACTTC. Amino acids: CASSVETGLVKTQYF.

This clone was observed a handful of times. The V call is TRBV30, the J call TRBJ2-5; 8 nucleotides match TRBD1. Germline lookup yields CDR1 GTSNPN and CDR2 SVGIG (reference sequence). V shed 1 base, J shed 5 bases, and the junction held 3 bases outside the gene matches. This CDR3 has 13 residues. This CDR3 reads CAWSGDRPETQYF. CDR3 nucleotides: TGTGCCTGGAGTGGGGACAGGCCGGAGACCCAGTACTTC.

J is TRBJ2-2 and V is TRBV7-2; TRBD2 might be the D (5 bases). CDR3 length: 15 residues. V dropped 0 bases and J dropped 4 bases, with 9 bases sitting between them. Germline CDR1 and CDR2: SGHTA and FQGNSA. The CDR3 DNA follows: TGTGCCAGCAGCTTAGCGAGCGGTTTCACCGGGGAGCTGTTTTTT. Protein sequence: CASSLASGFTGELFF.

The rearrangement joins TRBV10-3 to TRBJ2-5; D remains unclear. Germline CDR1 ENHRY, CDR2 SYGVKD. V lost 7 bases and J 1 base, leaving 10 bases between the germline ends. The CDR3 totals 13 residues. The CDR3 sequence is CAITTDPQETQYF. CDR3 nucleotides: TGTGCCATCACCACGGATCCCCAAGAGACCCAGTACTTC.

The rearrangement links TRBV4-3 to TRBJ1-2, with a tentative D call TRBD1 (6 bases). The CDR3 is 13 residues long. V lost 4 bases to trimming and J lost 3 bases, with 9 bases between them. Per the germline V gene, CDR1 is LGHNA and CDR2 is YSLEER. As DNA, the CDR3 is TGCGCCAGCAGCCTGAGGACAGACTATGGCTACACCTTC. Its protein is CASSLRTDYGYTF.

The V and J genes are TRBV6-5 and TRBJ1-2; D may be TRBD1 (5 bases). Trimming removed 0 bases at V and 3 bases at J, with 11 bases between. Germline values: CDR1 MNHEY, CDR2 SVGAGI. The CDR3 totals 15 residues. CDR3 residues: CASSYSGATDYGYTF. In DNA, the CDR3 is TGTGCCAGCAGTTACTCAGGGGCCACCGACTATGGCTACACCTTC.

The chain has TRBV30 and TRBJ1-1, with D unclear. From germline, CDR1 is GTSNPN and CDR2 SVGIG (reference sequence). V lost 3 bases and J lost 0, with 5 bases in between. CDR3 size: 12 residues. The CDR3 nucleotides read TGTGCCTGGAGCGGGCTGAACACTGAAGCTTTCTTT. Protein product: CAWSGLNTEAFF.

J is TRBJ2-1 and V is TRBV5-1; the match to TRBD1 covers 7 bases. Looked up from germline, CDR1 is SGHRS and CDR2 is YFSETQ. This CDR3 has 13 residues. J was trimmed by 5 bases and V by 3 bases; bases with no gene match: 2. The CDR3 sequence is CASSWDSNNEQFF. CDR3 in DNA: TGCGCCAGCAGCTGGGACAGTAACAATGAGCAGTTCTTC.

The rearrangement links TRBV29-1 to TRBJ2-3, with 9 bases identical to TRBD1. Germline CDR1 SQVTM, CDR2 ANQGSEA. The CDR3 is 13 residues long. After removal of 6 bases from V and 6 bases from J, the junction contained 7 bases not matched to a gene. This chain's CDR3 is CSVQGQGWDTQYF. The CDR3 nucleotides are TGCAGCGTGCAGGGACAGGGTTGGGATACGCAGTATTTT.

The chain couples TRBV23-1 to TRBJ2-4, with a possible D match to TRBD1 (5 bases). TRBV23-1 is filed as an ORF, its function uncertain. Trimming stripped 0 bases from V and 6 bases from J, with 9 bases between. The CDR3 loop spans 14 amino acids. The CDR3 loop reads CASSQSGDANIQYF. The CDR3 DNA is TGCGCCAGCAGTCAATCAGGGGATGCAAACATTCAGTACTTC.

The rearrangement joins TRBV29-1 to TRBJ2-3, with a possible D match to TRBD2 (6 bases). Per the germline V gene, CDR1 is SQVTM and CDR2 is ANQGSEA. The CDR3 totals 13 residues. The germline V and J ends were trimmed by 1 base and 3 bases, with 8 bases remaining between them. CDR3 loop: CSVEGGLTDTQYF. CDR3 in DNA: TGCAGCGTTGAAGGAGGACTAACAGATACGCAGTATTTT.

The chain has TRBV4-2 and TRBJ2-5; 7 bases match TRBD2. The CDR3 totals 15 residues. Germline values: CDR1 LGHNA, CDR2 YNFKEQ. V lost 2 bases and J lost 1; bases outside the gene matches: 4. As DNA, the CDR3 is TGTGCCAGCAGCCAACAGCGGGGCCTCCAAGAGACCCAGTACTTC. It specifies CASSQQRGLQETQYF.